This T cell receptor (beta chain) derives from a study of cytomegalovirus exposure and HLA in healthy donors. Study-wide points: Associated with cytomegalovirus, according to the listing, were approximately 160 TCR beta chains.

Profiled with immunoSEQ multiplex PCR; TCRdb holds only in-frame clones, not every one. In the table there are 250,000 to 400,000 clones, roughly 88% of which are singletons. Comments on this clone: The target antigen is unknown.

The sequence was obtained from a man aged 25 to 45 in good health and CMV-seronegative. Sequencing was performed on PBMCs.

CDR3 region: CASSLPYPLNEQYF. In DNA form, the CDR3 reads TGTGCCAGCAGTTTACCCTACCCCCTGAACGAGCAGTACTTC. V and J are TRBV28 and TRBJ2-7; no reliable D call. Trimming stripped 2 bases from V and 5 bases from J, with 13 bases between. CDR1 MDHEN and CDR2 SYDVKM come from the germline V gene. The CDR3 sequence is 14 residues long.